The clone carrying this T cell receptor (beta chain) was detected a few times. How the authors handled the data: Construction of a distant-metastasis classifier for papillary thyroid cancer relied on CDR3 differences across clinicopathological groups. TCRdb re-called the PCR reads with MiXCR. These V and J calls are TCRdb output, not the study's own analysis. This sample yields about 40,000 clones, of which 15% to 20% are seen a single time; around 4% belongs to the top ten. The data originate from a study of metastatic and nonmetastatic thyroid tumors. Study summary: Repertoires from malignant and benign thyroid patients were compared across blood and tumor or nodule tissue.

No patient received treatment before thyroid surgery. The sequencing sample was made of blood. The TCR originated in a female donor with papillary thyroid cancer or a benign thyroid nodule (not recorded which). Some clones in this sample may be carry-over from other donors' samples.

CDR3 region: CASSPGLAWAYEQYF. In nucleotides, the CDR3 is TGTGCCAGCAGTCCCGGACTAGCGTGGGCATACGAGCAGTACTTC. The rearrangement joins TRBV6-1 to TRBJ2-7, with 9 bases identical to TRBD2. Germline V CDR1 and CDR2: MNHNS, SASEGT. The CDR3 is 15 amino acids. V trimming: 5 bases; J trimming: 4 bases; junction bases outside the gene matches: 9.